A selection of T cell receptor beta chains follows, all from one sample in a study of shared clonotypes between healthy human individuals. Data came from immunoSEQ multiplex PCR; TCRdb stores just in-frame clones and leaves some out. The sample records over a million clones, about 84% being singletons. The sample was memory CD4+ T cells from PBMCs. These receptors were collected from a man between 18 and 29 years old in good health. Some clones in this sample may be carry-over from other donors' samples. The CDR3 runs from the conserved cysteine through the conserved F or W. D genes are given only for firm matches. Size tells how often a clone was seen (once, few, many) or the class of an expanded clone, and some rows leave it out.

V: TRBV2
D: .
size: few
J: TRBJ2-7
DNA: TGTGCCAGCAGTGAAGACCGGGACGAGCAGTACTTC
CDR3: CASSEDRDEQYF

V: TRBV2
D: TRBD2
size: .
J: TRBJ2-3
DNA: TGTGCCAGCTGCCTCACTAGCGGCAGCACAGATACGCAGTATTTT
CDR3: CASCLTSGSTDTQYF

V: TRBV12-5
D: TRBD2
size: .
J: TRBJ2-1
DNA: TGTGCTAGTGCCTCCCCGGCGGCTAGCGGATACAATGAGCAGTTCTTC
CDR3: CASASPAASGYNEQFF

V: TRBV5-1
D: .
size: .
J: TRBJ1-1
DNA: TGCGCCAGCAGCGAAACACAGAACACTGAAGCTTTCTTT
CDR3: CASSETQNTEAFF

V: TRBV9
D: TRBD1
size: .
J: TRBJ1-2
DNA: TGTGCCAGCAGCGTAGCCCTGGACAGGGGTGGCTACACCTTC
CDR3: CASSVALDRGGYTF

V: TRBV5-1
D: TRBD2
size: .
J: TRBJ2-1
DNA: TGCGCCAGCAGCCAACCTCCCAAGCGGGGGACCTACAATGAGCAGTTCTTC
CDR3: CASSQPPKRGTYNEQFF

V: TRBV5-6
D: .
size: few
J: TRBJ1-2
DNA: TGTGCCAGCAGCTTTACACAGGTCAATGGCTACACCTTC
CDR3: CASSFTQVNGYTF

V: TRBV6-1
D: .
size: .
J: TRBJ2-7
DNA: TGTGCCAGCAGTAGGACAGTATACGAGCAGTACTTC
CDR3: CASSRTVYEQYF

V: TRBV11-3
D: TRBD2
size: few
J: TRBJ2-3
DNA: TGTGCCAGCAGCTCCTCCGGGGTAGCGGGATCAGATACGCAGTATTTT
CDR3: CASSSSGVAGSDTQYF

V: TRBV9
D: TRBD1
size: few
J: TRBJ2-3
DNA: TGTGCCAGCAGCTTACAATACCACAGGGGTGATACGCAGTATTTT
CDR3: CASSLQYHRGDTQYF

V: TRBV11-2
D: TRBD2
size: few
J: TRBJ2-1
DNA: TGTGCCAGCAGTCCAATAGCGGGAGCCGTCCACAATGAGCAGTTCTTC
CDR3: CASSPIAGAVHNEQFF

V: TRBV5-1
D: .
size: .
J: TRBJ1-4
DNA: TGCGCCAGCAGCACCCGGCCGGCTGAAAAACTGTTTTTT
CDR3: CASSTRPAEKLFF

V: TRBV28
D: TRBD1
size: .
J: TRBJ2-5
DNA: TGTGCCAGCAGCCCCTTTACAGACAGGGGGCGGCAAGAGACCCAGTACTTC
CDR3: CASSPFTDRGRQETQYF

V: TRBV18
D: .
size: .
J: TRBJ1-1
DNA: TGTGCCAGCTCACGATTGACGACGCTGAACACTGAAGCTTTCTTT
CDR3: CASSRLTTLNTEAFF

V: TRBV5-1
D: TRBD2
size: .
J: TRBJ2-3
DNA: TGCGCCAGCAGCTTGGTTCCTAGCGGGGGCACAGATACGCAGTATTTT
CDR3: CASSLVPSGGTDTQYF

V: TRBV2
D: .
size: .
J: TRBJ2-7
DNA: TGTGCCAGCCCGAGGGGTAGCGGACTCTCCTACGAGCAGTACTTC
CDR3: CASPRGSGLSYEQYF

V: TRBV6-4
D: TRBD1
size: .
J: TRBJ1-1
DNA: TGTGCCAGCAGAAGACAGGGGGCGAACACTGAAGCTTTCTTT
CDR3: CASRRQGANTEAFF

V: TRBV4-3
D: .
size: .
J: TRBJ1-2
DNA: TGCGCCAGCAGCCAAGATTTCGGGACAAACTATGGCTACACCTTC
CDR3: CASSQDFGTNYGYTF

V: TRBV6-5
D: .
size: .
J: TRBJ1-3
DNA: TGTGCCAGCAGTTACCGCAAGGTTTCTGGAAACACCATATATTTT
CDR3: CASSYRKVSGNTIYF

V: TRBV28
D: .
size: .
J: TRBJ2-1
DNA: TGTGCCAGCAGTTTATTCGGATATGAGCAGTTCTTC
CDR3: CASSLFGYEQFF

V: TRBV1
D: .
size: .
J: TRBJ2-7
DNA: TGCACCAGCAGCCAAGGTCGGGGGCACTTC
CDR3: CTSSQGRGHF

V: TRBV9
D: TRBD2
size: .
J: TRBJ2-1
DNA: TGTGCCAGCAGCCCTCTAGCGGGACAGCAGTTCTTC
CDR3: CASSPLAGQQFF

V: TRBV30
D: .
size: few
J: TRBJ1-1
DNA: TGTGCCAGGCAGGAAGGGGGGAACACTGAAGCTTTCTTT
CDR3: CARQEGGNTEAFF

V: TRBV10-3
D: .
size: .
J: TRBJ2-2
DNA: TGTGCCATCAGTGACCCCGGGAGAGGGGGCGGGGAGCTGTTTTTT
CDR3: CAISDPGRGGGELFF

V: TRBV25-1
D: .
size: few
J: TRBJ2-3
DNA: TGTGCCAGCAGTGATTATCTCGGCGACACAGATACGCAGTATTTT
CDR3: CASSDYLGDTDTQYF

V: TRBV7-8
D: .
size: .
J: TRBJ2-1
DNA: TGTGCCAGCAGCTTATCTAGTTATGGGTACAATGAGCAGTTCTTC
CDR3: CASSLSSYGYNEQFF

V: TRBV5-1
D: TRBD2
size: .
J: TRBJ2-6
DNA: TGCGCCAGCAGCTTTGGGGGGCTAGCGGGAGGCGCTGGGGCCAACGTCCTGACTTTC
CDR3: CASSFGGLAGGAGANVLTF

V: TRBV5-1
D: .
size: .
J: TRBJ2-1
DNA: TGCGCCAGCAGCTTCCTAGCGAGCTACAATGAGCAGTTCTTC
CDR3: CASSFLASYNEQFF

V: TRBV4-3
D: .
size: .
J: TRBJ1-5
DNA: TGCGCCAGCAGCCAAGGTCTCAATCAGCCCCAGCATTTT
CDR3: CASSQGLNQPQHF

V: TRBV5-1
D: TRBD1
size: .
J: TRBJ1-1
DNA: TGCGCCAGCAGCTCGACAGGGGTTTACACTGAAGCTTTCTTT
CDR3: CASSSTGVYTEAFF

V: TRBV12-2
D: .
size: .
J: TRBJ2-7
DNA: TGTGCAAGTCGCTTAGCGCCTAGATTCTACGAGCAGTACTTC
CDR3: CASRLAPRFYEQYF

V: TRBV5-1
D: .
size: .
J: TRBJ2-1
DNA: TGCGCCAGCAGCTTGGCTGAAACGGGAGCCTACAATGAGCAGTTCTTC
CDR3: CASSLAETGAYNEQFF

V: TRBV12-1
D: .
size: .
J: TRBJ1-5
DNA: TGTGCCAGCAGCTTTGTGGGGACAGGGCAAGGGAATCAGCCCCAGCATTTT
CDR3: CASSFVGTGQGNQPQHF

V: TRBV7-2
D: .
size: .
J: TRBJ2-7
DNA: TGTGCCAGCAGCTTAGCGGGAGCGGCTTTCTACGAGCAGTACTTC
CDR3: CASSLAGAAFYEQYF

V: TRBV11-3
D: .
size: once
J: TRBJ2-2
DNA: TGTGCCAGCAGCCCGCGCCCTGACACCGGGGAGCTGTTTTTT
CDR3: CASSPRPDTGELFF

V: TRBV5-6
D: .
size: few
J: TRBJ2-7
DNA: TGTGCCAGCATCCGCGGACAGCGAGACTACGAGCAGTACTTC
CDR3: CASIRGQRDYEQYF

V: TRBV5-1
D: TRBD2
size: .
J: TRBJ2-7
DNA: TGCGCCAGCAGCCCTCTAGCGGGAGTGACCTACGAGCAGTACTTC
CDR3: CASSPLAGVTYEQYF

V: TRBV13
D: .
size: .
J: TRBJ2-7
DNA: TGTGCCAGCAGCCCCGAGGGGGGCATTCTGGCCGAGCAGTACTTC
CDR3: CASSPEGGILAEQYF

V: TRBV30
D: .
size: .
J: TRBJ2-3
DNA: TGTGCCTGGAGTTTGGGGACAGATACGCAGTATTTT
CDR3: CAWSLGTDTQYF

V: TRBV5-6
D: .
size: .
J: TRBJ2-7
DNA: TGTGCCAGCAGCTTGTCCTACCCGTCCGAGCAGTACTTC
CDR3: CASSLSYPSEQYF

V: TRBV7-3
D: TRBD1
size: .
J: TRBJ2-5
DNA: TGTGCCAGCAGCTTTTACCGGGACAGCGTCCAGTACTTC
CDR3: CASSFYRDSVQYF

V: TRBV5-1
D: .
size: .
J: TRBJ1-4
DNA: TGCGCCAGCAGCTTTTCCGGGGGAAATGAAAAACTGTTTTTT
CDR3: CASSFSGGNEKLFF

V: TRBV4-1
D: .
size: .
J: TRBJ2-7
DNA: TGCGCCAGCAGCCAAGGGCTTCAGCGTTACTTATACGAGCAGTACTTC
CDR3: CASSQGLQRYLYEQYF

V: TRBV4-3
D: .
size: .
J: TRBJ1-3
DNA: TGCGCCAGCAGCCAAGAAGCCAGGATCTCTGGAAACACCATATATTTT
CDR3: CASSQEARISGNTIYF

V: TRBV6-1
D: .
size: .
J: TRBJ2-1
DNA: TGTGCCAGCAGTGAAGTGACTAGTCATGAGCAGTTCTTC
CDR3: CASSEVTSHEQFF

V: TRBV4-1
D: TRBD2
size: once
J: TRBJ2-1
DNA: TGCGCCAGCAGCCAAGGCGGCGCGGGAGGGCGTGGGGATGAGCAGTTCTTC
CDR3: CASSQGGAGGRGDEQFF

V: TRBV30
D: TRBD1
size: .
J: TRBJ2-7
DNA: TGTGCCTGGAGTGTAGGACAGGGGACTTCCGAGCAGTACTTC
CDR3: CAWSVGQGTSEQYF

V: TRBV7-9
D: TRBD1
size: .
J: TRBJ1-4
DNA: TGTGCCAGCAGCGGGACAGGTGGTGAAAAACTGTTTTTT
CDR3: CASSGTGGEKLFF

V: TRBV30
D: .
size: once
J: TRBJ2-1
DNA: TGTGCCTGGAAAATAGACTTTAATTCCTACAATGAGCAGTTCTTC
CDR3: CAWKIDFNSYNEQFF